This T cell receptor beta chain appears in the sequencing data of a study of OX40 agonist ivuxolimab in advanced cancers. Across the study: In three patients, partial responses were observed, one with hepatocellular carcinoma and two with cutaneous melanoma.

Notes on this clone: Its antigen is still unknown.

Autoimmune disease history or systemic immunosuppression disqualified patients. Here immunoSEQ multiplex PCR was the method, and the copy in TCRdb shows in-frame clones only, minus some. This table holds tens of thousands of clones, 86% found once. The germline gives CDR1 MNHEY, CDR2 SVGAGI. The CDR3 sequence is 13 residues long. The ends were cut back, 0 bases at V and 9 bases at J, with 9 bases in the middle. Notes on the study in general: Some patients who did not respond also had low normalized T-cell clonal expansion. At 0.1 to 3.0 mg/kg, clonal expansion of CD4+ and CD8+ blood T cells had occurred by week 6.

The sample here was CD4+ or CD8+ T cells sorted from blood, taken in a trial of the OX40 agonist ivuxolimab. The V call is TRBV6-5, the J call TRBJ1-5; D not certain. The receptor was derived from an adult with an advanced solid tumor such as melanoma, head and neck, liver or kidney cancer. In nucleotides, the CDR3 is TGTGCCAGCAGTTACTCTCTGCGGTGGCCCCAGCATTTT. Amino acids: CASSYSLRWPQHF.